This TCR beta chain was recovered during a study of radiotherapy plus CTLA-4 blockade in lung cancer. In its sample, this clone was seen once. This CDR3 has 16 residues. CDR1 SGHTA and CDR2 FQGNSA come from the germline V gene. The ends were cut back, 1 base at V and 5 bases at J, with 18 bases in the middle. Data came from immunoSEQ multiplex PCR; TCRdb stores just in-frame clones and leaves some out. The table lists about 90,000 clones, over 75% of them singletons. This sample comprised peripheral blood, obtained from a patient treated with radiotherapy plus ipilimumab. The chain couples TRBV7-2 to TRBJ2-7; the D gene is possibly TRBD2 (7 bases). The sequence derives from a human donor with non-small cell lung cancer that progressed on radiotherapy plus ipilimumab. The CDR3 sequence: CASSLDLTGGRDEQYF. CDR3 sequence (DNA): TGTGCCAGCAGCTTAGATCTGACGGGGGGCCGAGACGAGCAGTACTTC.